This T cell receptor beta chain was profiled in a study of T cell repertoires in cytomegalovirus infection. TCRdb redid the calling of the reads with MiXCR, one entry per CDR3 protein. Here the sample spans some 900,000 distinct CDR3 sequences, less than 35% being singletons. This CDR3 is built from 10 residues. Germline V gives CDR1 SGHVS, CDR2 FNYEAQ. Between the trimmed V and J ends, which lost 4 bases and 10 bases, there was a span of 4 bases. This clonotype was detected a few times. The antigen remains unidentified. This rearrangement joins TRBV7-6 to TRBJ1-4; D not certain. Sequenced here: cultured CD8+ T cells from PBMCs, sampled from culture after CMV antigen stimulation. The sequence was collected from a human donor in good health (CMV status not recorded). Some clones in this sample may be carry-over from other donors' samples. The CDR3 nucleotides read TGTGCCAGCAGCTCCACAAAACTGTTTTTT. Protein product: CASSSTKLFF. Full variable domain (outside the CDR3, taken from reference TRBV7-6 and TRBJ1-4): GAGVSQSPRYKVTKRGQDVALRCDPISGHVSLYWYRQALGQGPEFLTYFNYEAQQDKSGLPNDRFSAERPEGSISTLTIQRTEQRDSAMYRCASSSTKLFFGSGTQLSVL.